The TCR beta chain under discussion was sequenced for a study of shared clonotypes between healthy human individuals. Study as a whole: CD4 naive and CD4 memory each took three plates per donor, while CD8 naive took two and CD8 memory one. Notes on the study in general: As a rule, naive subsets had a larger estimated richness than memory subsets. Tissues were not sampled, only blood, and their repertoires likely differ.

Using immunoSEQ multiplex PCR, the repertoire was profiled, and TCRdb retains in-frame clones only, with some absent. This table has about 1.5 million clones, roughly 96% appearing once. With respect to this clone: Its antigen is not identified.

A CD45RA+ naive subset and a CD45RA-negative memory subset were split from CD4+ cells. V was shortened by 6 bases and J by 6 bases, with 8 bases between the two germline ends. Germline CDR1 is KGHSH and CDR2 is LQKENI. The CDR3 extends over 12 amino acids. Sequencing was performed on naive CD4+ T cells sorted from blood. Specified subset: CD45RA+ positively selected. The clonotype comes from a man younger than 40 in good health. The V and J genes are TRBV18 and TRBJ1-4; D might be TRBD1 (5 bases). The CDR3 bases are TGTGCCAGCTCCACGACAGATGAAAAACTGTTTTTT. It translates to CASSTTDEKLFF.